The 21 T cell receptor beta chains below were found in one sample sequenced in a study of shared clonotypes between healthy human individuals. Profiled with immunoSEQ multiplex PCR; TCRdb holds only in-frame clones, not every one. The profile shows roughly 2.5 million clones, approximately 90% of them singletons. What was sequenced was naive CD4+ T cells sorted from blood. Subset in this sample: CD45RA+ positively selected. These receptors all stem from a man in his late teens or twenties in good health.

The gene calls are TRBV5-5 and TRBJ2-7; D unclear. CDR1 SGHKS and CDR2 YYEKEE come from the germline V gene (reference sequence). CDR3 length: 14 amino acids. V lost 3 bases to trimming and J lost 0 bases, with 10 bases between them. The chain's CDR3 is CASSSISHSYEQYF. In DNA, the CDR3 is TGTGCCAGCAGCTCTATATCCCACTCCTACGAGCAGTACTTC.

The rearrangement uses TRBV10-3 and TRBJ2-7; D unresolved. Trimming shortened V by 3 bases and J by 6 bases, and 9 bases separated the two germline ends. Germline V gene lookup returns CDR1 ENHRY and CDR2 SYGVKD. The CDR3 covers 12 residues. CDR3 residues: CAISDWSGEQYF. The CDR3 nucleotides read TGTGCCATCAGTGACTGGTCTGGCGAGCAGTACTTC.

This clone occurred once. The gene calls are TRBV7-2 and TRBJ1-1, with D possibly being TRBD1 (6 bases). The V and J ends lost 4 bases and 7 bases respectively, with 16 bases between them. This CDR3 comprises 14 residues. Germline values: CDR1 SGHTA, CDR2 FQGNSA. The CDR3: CASSSLWGQIEAFF. The CDR3 DNA is TGTGCCAGCAGCTCACTGTGGGGGCAGATTGAAGCTTTCTTT.

This sequence joins TRBV7-9 and TRBJ2-3, with D uncertain. The CDR3 length is 14 residues. From germline, CDR1 is SEHNR and CDR2 FQNEAQ (reference sequence). Trimming took off 0 bases at V and 2 bases at J, with 6 bases between the two ends. The CDR3 spells CASSLASSTDTQYF. The CDR3 region has the DNA TGTGCCAGCAGCTTAGCATCATCCACAGATACGCAGTATTTT.

The chain joins TRBV30 to TRBJ2-1; 9 positions agree with TRBD2. The CDR3 has 14 residues. Germline CDR1 is GTSNPN and CDR2 is SVGIG (reference sequence). With V trimmed by 2 bases and J by 5 bases, 4 bases remained unmatched. The CDR3 sequence is CAWSLRLADNEQFF. The DNA for the CDR3 is TGTGCCTGGAGTCTACGACTAGCGGACAATGAGCAGTTCTTC.

This clone was picked up one time. This chain connects TRBV19 to TRBJ1-2; D may be TRBD1 (6 bases). Trimming took off 0 bases at V and 4 bases at J, with 15 bases between the two ends. In germline, CDR1 is LNHDA, CDR2 SQIVND (reference sequence). CDR3 length: 16 residues. In DNA, the CDR3 is TGTGCCAGTAGTATAGATATGCGGGGGCCGGTCTATGGCTACACCTTC. Its protein is CASSIDMRGPVYGYTF.

This clone was seen a handful of times. Other DNA sequences from this sample encode an identical CDR3 as well. The chain couples TRBV5-1 to TRBJ1-3, with 7 nucleotides matching TRBD1. J was trimmed by 2 bases and V by 4 bases; bases with no gene match: 3. There are 14 residues in the CDR3. CDR1 and CDR2 from the germline V gene are SGHRS and YFSETQ. CDR3 sequence reads: CASSPGTAGNTIYF. The DNA for the CDR3 is TGCGCCAGCAGCCCCGGGACAGCTGGAAACACCATATATTTT.

The V call is TRBV7-9, the J call TRBJ1-2, with a possible D match to TRBD1 (5 bases). The V gene lost 2 bases and the J gene lost 0 bases, with 16 bases spanning the gap. Germline V gives CDR1 SEHNR, CDR2 FQNEAQ (reference sequence). This CDR3 contains 17 residues. In DNA, the CDR3 is TGTGCCAGCAGCTTAATTCCGGGACGGGGAGCTAACTATGGCTACACCTTC. Protein product: CASSLIPGRGANYGYTF.

The chain has TRBV6-4 and TRBJ1-6; no clear D gene. V was pared by 3 bases and J by 9 bases, with 9 bases between. This CDR3 contains 13 residues. Germline V gene data show CDR1 as MRHNA and CDR2 as SNTAGT. The CDR3 spells CASSESAGSPLHF. The CDR3 nucleotides read TGTGCCAGCAGTGAGTCGGCAGGTTCACCCCTCCACTTT.

This clone occurred a few times. The J gene is TRBJ1-5, the V gene TRBV11-2; 7 positions match TRBD1. J lost 0 bases, V lost 5 bases, and 1 base had no gene match. CDR3 length equals 14 residues. Germline CDR1 SGHAT, CDR2 FQNNGV. The CDR3 is CASSRDSSNQPQHF. CDR3 in DNA: TGTGCCAGCAGCCGGGACAGTAGCAATCAGCCCCAGCATTTT.

J is TRBJ1-2 and V is TRBV6-4; D is ambiguous. V was clipped by 7 bases and J by 5 bases, with 26 bases between them. The CDR3 sequence is 17 residues long. Germline values: CDR1 MRHNA, CDR2 SNTAGT. In nucleotides, the CDR3 is TGTGCCAGCAAGGGCCCCAGTCTTAACTCATCCTTTTATGGCTACACCTTC. This gives the protein CASKGPSLNSSFYGYTF.

In its sample, this clone was seen a few times. The V and J genes are TRBV6-5 and TRBJ1-6; D gene uncertain. V was pared by 6 bases and J by 13 bases, with 16 bases between. Germline assignment: CDR1 MNHEY and CDR2 SVGAGI. The CDR3 runs 13 residues. The CDR3 loop reads CASRIGEVGPLHF. The CDR3 coding sequence is TGTGCCAGCAGAATCGGGGAAGTCGGGCCCCTCCACTTT.

The chain recombines TRBV9 with TRBJ2-2; a weak D match, TRBD2 (6 bases). This CDR3 is 15 amino acids long. The V and J ends lost 3 bases and 5 bases respectively, with 14 bases between them. In germline, CDR1 is SGDLS, CDR2 YYNGEE. The CDR3 loop reads CASSAGLLETGELFF. CDR3 coding DNA: TGTGCCAGCAGCGCCGGACTATTGGAGACCGGGGAGCTGTTTTTT.

CDR3 sequence: CASSPFGAGSGNTIYF. Here the CDR3 DNA reads TGTGCCAGCAGCCCCTTCGGTGCGGGGTCTGGAAACACCATATATTTT. The V and J genes are TRBV11-2 and TRBJ1-3; D is unclear. Germline CDR1 SGHAT, CDR2 FQNNGV. V gave up 5 bases and J gave up 1 base, with 15 bases separating them. The CDR3 totals 16 residues. The full variable domain, its missing parts supplied by reference TRBV11-2 and TRBJ1-3, is EAGVAQSPRYKIIEKRQSVAFWCNPISGHATLYWYQQILGQGPKLLIQFQNNGVVDDSQLPKDRFSAERLKGVDSTLKIQPAKLEDSAVYLCASSPFGAGSGNTIYFGEGSWLTVV.

About this clone itself: The junction departs from the called germline gene at one end, perhaps through a read error. The chain links TRBV9 to TRBJ1-2; a possible D gene is TRBD1 (5 bases). The length of the CDR3 is 13 residues. Germline assignment: CDR1 SGDLS and CDR2 YYNGEE. CDR3 nucleotide sequence: TGTGCCAGCAGCCTTCTGAACCGGGACTCTCCCCACTTC. As protein: CASSLLNRDSPHF.

The chain is built from TRBV5-1 and TRBJ1-1; no clear D gene. Germline V gene lookup returns CDR1 SGHRS and CDR2 YFSETQ. Trimming cost V 0 bases and J 5 bases, with 11 bases left between them. The CDR3 is 14 residues long. The CDR3 DNA is TGCGCCAGCAGCTTGGGGGTGGTAGTGACTGAAGCTTTCTTT. Translated, it gives CASSLGVVVTEAFF.

V usage is TRBV6-6 and J usage is TRBJ1-2; D is unresolved. V lost 2 bases to trimming and J lost 6 bases, with 16 bases between them. The CDR3 contains 15 residues. In germline, CDR1 is MNHNY, CDR2 SVGAGI (reference sequence). CDR3 in DNA: TGTGCCAGCAGTTACACGAACTTGGTGCTCAATGGCTACACCTTC. This translates into CASSYTNLVLNGYTF.

The CDR3 nucleotides are TGTGCCAGTAGTATCTCGGACAGGGGAGTAGGTTCACCCCTCCACTTT. This translates into CASSISDRGVGSPLHF. The chain uses TRBV19 and TRBJ1-6, with TRBD1 matching over 9 bases. The CDR3 sequence is 16 residues long. Trimming at V came to 3 bases and at J to 9 bases, leaving 9 bases not matched to a gene. The germline CDR1 and CDR2 sequences are LNHDA and SQIVND (reference sequence).

This chain uses TRBV6-1 with TRBJ2-5; the match to TRBD1 covers 7 bases. V lost 8 bases, J lost 9 bases, and 15 bases stayed unmatched. The CDR3 contains 14 residues. The germline gives CDR1 MNHNS, CDR2 SASEGT. In DNA, the CDR3 is TGTGCCAGCCACCGGATTACAGGGGCAGGGGCCCAGTACTTC. Its protein product is CASHRITGAGAQYF.

The sample holds many counts of this clone. This chain links TRBV5-1 with TRBJ2-1; TRBD1 or TRBD2 may be the D gene (5 bases each). The germline V and J ends were trimmed by 4 bases and 5 bases, with 16 bases remaining between them. This CDR3 comprises 15 residues. Germline V lookup: CDR1 SGHRS, CDR2 YFSETQ. The CDR3 loop is CASSVSGTTNNEQFF. The DNA of the CDR3 is TGCGCCAGCAGCGTATCCGGGACGACCAACAATGAGCAGTTCTTC.

The CDR3 DNA reads TGTGCCAGCATCTCTAAGGATGAGCTGTTTTTT. Its translation: CASISKDELFF. The genes are TRBV9 and TRBJ2-2; D call uncertain. CDR3 length: 11 amino acids. Between the trimmed V and J ends, which lost 6 bases and 11 bases, there was a span of 11 bases. Germline V CDR1 and CDR2: SGDLS, YYNGEE.